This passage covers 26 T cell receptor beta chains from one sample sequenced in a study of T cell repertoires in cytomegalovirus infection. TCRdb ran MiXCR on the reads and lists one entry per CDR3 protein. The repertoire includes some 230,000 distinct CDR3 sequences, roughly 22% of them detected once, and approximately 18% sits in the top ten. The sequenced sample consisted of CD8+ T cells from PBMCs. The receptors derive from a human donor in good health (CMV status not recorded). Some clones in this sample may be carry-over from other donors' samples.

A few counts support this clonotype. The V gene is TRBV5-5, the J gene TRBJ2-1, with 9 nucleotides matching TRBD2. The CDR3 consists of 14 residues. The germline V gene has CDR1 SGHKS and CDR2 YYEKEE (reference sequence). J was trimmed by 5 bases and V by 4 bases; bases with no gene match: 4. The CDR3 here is CASSISGGNNEQFF. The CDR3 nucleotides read TGTGCCAGCAGCATAAGCGGGGGGAACAATGAGCAGTTCTTC. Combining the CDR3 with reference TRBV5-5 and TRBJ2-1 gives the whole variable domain DAGVTQSPTHLIKTRGQQVTLRCSPISGHKSVSWYQQVLGQGPQFIFQYYEKEERGRGNFPDRFSARQFPNYSSELNVNALLLGDSALYLCASSISGGNNEQFFGPGTRLTVL.

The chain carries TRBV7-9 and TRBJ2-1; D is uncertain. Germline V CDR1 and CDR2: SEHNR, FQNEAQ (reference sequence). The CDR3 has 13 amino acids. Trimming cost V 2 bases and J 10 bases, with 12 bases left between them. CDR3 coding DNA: TGTGCCAGCAGCTTAACAGAACTCAGGGAGCAGTTCTTC. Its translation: CASSLTELREQFF. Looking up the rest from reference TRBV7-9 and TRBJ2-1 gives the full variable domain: DTGVSQNPRHKITKRGQNVTFRCDPISEHNRLYWYRQTLGQGPEFLTYFQNEAQLEKSRLLSDRFSAERPKGSFSTLEIQRTEQGDSAMYLCASSLTELREQFFGPGTRLTVL.

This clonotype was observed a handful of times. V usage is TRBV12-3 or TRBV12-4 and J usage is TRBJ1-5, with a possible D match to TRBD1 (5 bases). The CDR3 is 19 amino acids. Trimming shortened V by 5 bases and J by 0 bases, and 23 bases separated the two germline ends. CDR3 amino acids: CASSPRDGFISFSNQPQHF. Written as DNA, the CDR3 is TGTGCCAGCAGTCCTCGGGACGGATTTATATCTTTTAGCAATCAGCCCCAGCATTTT.

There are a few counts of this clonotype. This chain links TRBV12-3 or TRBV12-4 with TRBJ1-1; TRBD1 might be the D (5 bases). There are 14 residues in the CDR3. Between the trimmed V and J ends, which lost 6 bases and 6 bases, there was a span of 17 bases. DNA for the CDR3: TGTGCCAGCAGACCCATGACCGGGGGTGCTGAAGCTTTCTTT. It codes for CASRPMTGGAEAFF.

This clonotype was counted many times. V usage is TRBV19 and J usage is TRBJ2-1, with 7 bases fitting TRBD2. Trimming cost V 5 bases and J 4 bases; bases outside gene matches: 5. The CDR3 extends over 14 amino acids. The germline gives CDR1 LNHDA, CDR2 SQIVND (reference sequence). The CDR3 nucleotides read TGTGCCAGTAGTGCGGGACTAACTTACAATGAGCAGTTCTTC. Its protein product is CASSAGLTYNEQFF.

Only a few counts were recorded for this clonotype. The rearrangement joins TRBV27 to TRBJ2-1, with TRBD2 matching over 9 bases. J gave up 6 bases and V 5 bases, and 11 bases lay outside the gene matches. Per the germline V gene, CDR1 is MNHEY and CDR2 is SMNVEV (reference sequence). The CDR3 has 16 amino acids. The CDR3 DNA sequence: TGTGCCAGCAGTGTCCTCGGGGCGGGGGGGCCCAATGAGCAGTTCTTC. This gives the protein CASSVLGAGGPNEQFF.

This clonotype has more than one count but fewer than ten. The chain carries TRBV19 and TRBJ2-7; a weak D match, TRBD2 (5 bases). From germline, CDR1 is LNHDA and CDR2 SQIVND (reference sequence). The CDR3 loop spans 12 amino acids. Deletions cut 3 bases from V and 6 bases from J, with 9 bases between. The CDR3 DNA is TGTGCCAGTAGTATCGGACTGAGCGAGCAGTACTTC. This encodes CASSIGLSEQYF.

This CDR3 reads CASSLWGDQETQYF. The CDR3 coding sequence is TGTGCCAGCAGTTTATGGGGGGACCAAGAGACCCAGTACTTC. V is TRBV12-3 or TRBV12-4 and J is TRBJ2-5; possibly TRBD2 for D (6 bases). The germline V and J ends were trimmed by 2 bases and 0 bases, with 7 bases remaining between them. CDR3 length equals 14 residues.

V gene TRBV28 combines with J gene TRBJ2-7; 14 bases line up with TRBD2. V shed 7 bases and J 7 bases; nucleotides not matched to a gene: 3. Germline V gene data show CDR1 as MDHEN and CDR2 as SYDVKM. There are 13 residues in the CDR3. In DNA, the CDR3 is TGTGCCAGCACCTGGACTAGCGGGGGGGAGCAGTACTTC. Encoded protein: CASTWTSGGEQYF.

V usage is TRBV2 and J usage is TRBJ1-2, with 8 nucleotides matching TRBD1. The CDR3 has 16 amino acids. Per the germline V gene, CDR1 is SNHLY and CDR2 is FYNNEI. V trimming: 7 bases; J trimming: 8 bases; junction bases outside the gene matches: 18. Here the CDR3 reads CASITDRGPVVGGYTF. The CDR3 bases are TGTGCCAGCATTACCGACAGGGGCCCCGTAGTGGGAGGCTACACCTTC. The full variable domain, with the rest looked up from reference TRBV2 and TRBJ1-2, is EPEVTQTPSHQVTQMGQEVILRCVPISNHLYFYWYRQILGQKVEFLVSFYNNEISEKSEIFDDQFSVERPDGSNFTLKIRSTKLEDSAMYFCASITDRGPVVGGYTFGSGTRLTVV.

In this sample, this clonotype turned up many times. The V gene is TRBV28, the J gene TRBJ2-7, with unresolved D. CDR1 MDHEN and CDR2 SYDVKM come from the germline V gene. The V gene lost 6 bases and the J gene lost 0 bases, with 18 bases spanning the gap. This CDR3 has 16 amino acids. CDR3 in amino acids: CASSLATGRSSYEQYF. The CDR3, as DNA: TGTGCCAGCAGCCTGGCAACCGGACGATCCTCCTACGAGCAGTACTTC.

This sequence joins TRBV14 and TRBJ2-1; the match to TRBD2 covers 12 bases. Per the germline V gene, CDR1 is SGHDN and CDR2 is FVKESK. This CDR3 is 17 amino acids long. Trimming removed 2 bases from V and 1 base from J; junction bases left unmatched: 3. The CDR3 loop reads CASSQLTSGGSYNEQFF. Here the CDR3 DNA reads TGTGCCAGCAGCCAATTGACTAGCGGGGGATCCTACAATGAGCAGTTCTTC.

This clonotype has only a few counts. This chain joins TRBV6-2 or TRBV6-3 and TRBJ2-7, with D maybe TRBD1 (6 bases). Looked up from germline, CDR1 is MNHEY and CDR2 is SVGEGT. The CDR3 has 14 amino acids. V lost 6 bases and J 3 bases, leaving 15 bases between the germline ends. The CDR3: CASRSDRPVYEQYF. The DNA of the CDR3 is TGTGCCAGCAGATCGGACAGACCCGTCTACGAGCAGTACTTC.

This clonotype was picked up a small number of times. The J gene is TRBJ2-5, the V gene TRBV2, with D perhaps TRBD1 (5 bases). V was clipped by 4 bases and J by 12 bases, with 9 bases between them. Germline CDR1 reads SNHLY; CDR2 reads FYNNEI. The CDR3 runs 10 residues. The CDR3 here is CASSGRGKYF. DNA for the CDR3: TGTGCCAGCAGTGGAAGGGGAAAGTACTTC.

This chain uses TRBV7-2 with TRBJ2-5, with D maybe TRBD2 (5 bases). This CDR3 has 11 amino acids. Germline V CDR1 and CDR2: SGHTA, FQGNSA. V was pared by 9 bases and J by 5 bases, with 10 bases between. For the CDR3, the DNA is TGTGCCAGTGGAGGTTGGGAGACCCAGTACTTC. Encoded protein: CASGGWETQYF.

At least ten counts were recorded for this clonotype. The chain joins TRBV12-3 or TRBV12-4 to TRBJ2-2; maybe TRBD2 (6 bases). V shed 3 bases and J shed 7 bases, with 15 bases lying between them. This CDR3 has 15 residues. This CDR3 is CASSFFPGDDGELFF. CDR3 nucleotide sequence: TGTGCCAGCAGTTTTTTCCCGGGGGACGACGGGGAGCTGTTTTTT.

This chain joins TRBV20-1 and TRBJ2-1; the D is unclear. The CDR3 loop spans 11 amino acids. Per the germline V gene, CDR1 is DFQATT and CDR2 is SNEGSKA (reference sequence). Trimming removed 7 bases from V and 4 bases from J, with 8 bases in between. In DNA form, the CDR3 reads TGCAGTGGGATGGGATACAATGAGCAGTTCTTC. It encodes CSGMGYNEQFF.

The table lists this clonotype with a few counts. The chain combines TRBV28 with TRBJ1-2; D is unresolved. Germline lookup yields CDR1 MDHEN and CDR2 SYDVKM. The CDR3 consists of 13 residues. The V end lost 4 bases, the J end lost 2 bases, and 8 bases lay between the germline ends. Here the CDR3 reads CASSWAENYGYTF. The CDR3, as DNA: TGTGCCAGCAGTTGGGCAGAGAACTATGGCTACACCTTC.

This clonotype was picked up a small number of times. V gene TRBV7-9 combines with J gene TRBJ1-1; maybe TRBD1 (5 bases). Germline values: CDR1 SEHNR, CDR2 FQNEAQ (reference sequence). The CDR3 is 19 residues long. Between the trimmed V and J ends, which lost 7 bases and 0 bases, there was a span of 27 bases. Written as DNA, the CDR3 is TGTGCCAGCATCGCGCGACCATACAGGACTCGGGACTTGAACACTGAAGCTTTCTTT. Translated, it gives CASIARPYRTRDLNTEAFF.

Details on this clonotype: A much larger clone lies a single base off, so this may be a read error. CDR3 nucleotides: TGTACCAGCAGCTGGGGACAGGGGGCCGCCTACGAGCAGTACTTC. Residues: CTSSWGQGAAYEQYF. J is TRBJ2-7 and V is TRBV14; 12 bases fit TRBD1. The germline V gene has CDR1 SGHDN and CDR2 FVKESK. This CDR3 contains 15 residues.

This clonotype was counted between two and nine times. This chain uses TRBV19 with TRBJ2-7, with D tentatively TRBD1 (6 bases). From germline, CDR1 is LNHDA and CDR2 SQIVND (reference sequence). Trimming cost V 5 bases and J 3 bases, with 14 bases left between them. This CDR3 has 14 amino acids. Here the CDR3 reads CASSARTADYEQYF. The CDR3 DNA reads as TGTGCCAGTAGTGCCCGGACAGCGGACTACGAGCAGTACTTC.

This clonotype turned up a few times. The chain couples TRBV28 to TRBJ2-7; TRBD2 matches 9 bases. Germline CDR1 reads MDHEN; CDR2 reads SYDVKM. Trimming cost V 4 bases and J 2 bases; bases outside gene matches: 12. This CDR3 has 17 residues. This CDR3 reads CASSWGGSSGDPYEQYF. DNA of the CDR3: TGTGCCAGCAGTTGGGGGGGGTCTAGCGGGGACCCCTACGAGCAGTACTTC.

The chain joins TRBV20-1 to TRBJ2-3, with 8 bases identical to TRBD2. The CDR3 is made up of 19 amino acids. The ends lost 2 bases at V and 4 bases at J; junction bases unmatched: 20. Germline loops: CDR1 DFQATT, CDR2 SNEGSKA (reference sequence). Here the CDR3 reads CSARPASGGLVRPPDTQYF. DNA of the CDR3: TGCAGTGCTAGACCCGCATCCGGGGGACTAGTCCGGCCCCCAGATACGCAGTATTTT.

The CDR3 region has the DNA TGTGCCAGCAGTTTCTTAGAGTTTCTGACCGAGCAGTACTTC. This encodes CASSFLEFLTEQYF. This chain uses TRBV27 with TRBJ2-7; D is unresolved. V was trimmed by 3 bases and J by 6 bases, leaving 15 bases between them. The V gene's germline CDR1 is MNHEY and CDR2 SMNVEV (reference sequence). The CDR3 is 14 amino acids.

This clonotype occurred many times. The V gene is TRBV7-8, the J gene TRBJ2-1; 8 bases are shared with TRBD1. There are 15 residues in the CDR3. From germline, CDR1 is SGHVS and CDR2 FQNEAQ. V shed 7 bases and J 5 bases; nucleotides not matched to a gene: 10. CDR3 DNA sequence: TGTGCCAGCACCGAGACCGGGACAGGTAACAATGAGCAGTTCTTC. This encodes CASTETGTGNNEQFF.

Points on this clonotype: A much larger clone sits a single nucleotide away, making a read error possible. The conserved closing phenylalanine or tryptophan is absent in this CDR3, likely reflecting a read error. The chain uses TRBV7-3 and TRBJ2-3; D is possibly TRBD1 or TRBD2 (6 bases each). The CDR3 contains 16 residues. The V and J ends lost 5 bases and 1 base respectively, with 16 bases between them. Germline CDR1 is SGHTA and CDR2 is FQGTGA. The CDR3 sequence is CASSERGRMGTDTQYI. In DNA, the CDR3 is TGTGCCAGCAGCGAAAGGGGGAGGATGGGCACAGATACGCAGTATATT.